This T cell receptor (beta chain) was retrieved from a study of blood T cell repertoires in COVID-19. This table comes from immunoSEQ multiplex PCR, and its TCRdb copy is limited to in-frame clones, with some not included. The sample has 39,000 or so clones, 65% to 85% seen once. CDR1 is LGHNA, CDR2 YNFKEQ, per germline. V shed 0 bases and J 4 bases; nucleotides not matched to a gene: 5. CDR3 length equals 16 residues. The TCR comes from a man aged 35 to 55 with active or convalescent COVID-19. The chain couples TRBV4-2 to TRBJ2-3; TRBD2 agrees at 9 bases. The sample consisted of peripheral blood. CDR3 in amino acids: CASSQDAGGFADTQYF. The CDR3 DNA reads TGTGCCAGCAGCCAAGACGCGGGGGGGTTCGCAGATACGCAGTATTTT.